Here is one T cell receptor (beta chain) with its context. This sample stems from a study of identical twins. Via MiXCR, TCRdb re-called the 5' RACE reads, giving one row per CDR3 protein. The table records approximately 500,000 distinct CDR3 sequences, approximately 24% of them present only once. J gave up 4 bases and V 5 bases, and 4 bases lay outside the gene matches. CDR3 length: 13 residues. Germline V lookup: CDR1 DFQATT, CDR2 SNEGSKA (reference sequence). This same sample was also part of a study on T cells expressing NK-cell markers.

What was sequenced was CD4+ T cells sorted from blood. This chain links TRBV20-1 with TRBJ2-1; 8 bases agree with TRBD2. The sequence was collected from a woman younger than 30 in good health. The CDR3 DNA reads as TGCAGTGCTCAGTTAGCGGGGTACAATGAGCAGTTCTTC. Protein product: CSAQLAGYNEQFF.